This T cell receptor beta chain stems from a study of shared clonotypes between healthy human individuals. This CDR3 spans 14 amino acids. The germline V gene has CDR1 MGHRA and CDR2 YSYEKL. The V and J ends lost 0 bases and 4 bases respectively, with 7 bases between them. Original methodology: ImmunoSEQ junction-only sequences lacked quality scores, so their filtering differed. Produced via immunoSEQ multiplex PCR; TCRdb's table is partial and in-frame only. V and J calls and clone size are given by that table; D and trimming were obtained from the DNA. The table lists about 1.1 million clones, about 72% of them singletons, with 0.7% to 0.95% in the top ten.

Sequenced material: memory CD4+ T cells from PBMCs. The subset: CD45RA-negative fraction. This TCR was sampled from a man in his late teens or twenties in good health. Some clones in this sample may be carry-over from other donors' samples. This chain uses TRBV4-1 with TRBJ1-5; D is undetermined. The CDR3 protein is CASSQDNSNQPQHF. CDR3 in DNA: TGCGCCAGCAGCCAAGATAACTCAAATCAGCCCCAGCATTTT.